This T cell receptor beta chain was recorded in a study of monozygotic twins with inflammatory bowel disease. In regard to this clonotype: Its antigen is not known.

An approximately 2.5 ml blood sample was drawn per donor. This CDR3 has 14 amino acids. The germline gives CDR1 LNHDA, CDR2 SQIVND (reference sequence). Overall study findings and caveats: With inverse Simpson as the measure, TCRbeta diversity was lower in IBD patients than in healthy co-twins. With others, IBD patients shared fewer clonotypes than healthy twins did, especially with disease activity.

TCRdb reprocessed the 5' RACE reads and keeps a single row for each CDR3 protein, giving no DNA. The ten top clones account for about 1.2%, within a sample of some 130,000 distinct CDR3 sequences. Sequencing was done on a sample of blood. This sequence joins TRBV19 and TRBJ2-5. The clonotype was recovered from a human donor with ulcerative colitis or Crohn's disease, or a healthy co-twin of an affected twin (not recorded which). This CDR3 is CASSIAGIQETQYF.